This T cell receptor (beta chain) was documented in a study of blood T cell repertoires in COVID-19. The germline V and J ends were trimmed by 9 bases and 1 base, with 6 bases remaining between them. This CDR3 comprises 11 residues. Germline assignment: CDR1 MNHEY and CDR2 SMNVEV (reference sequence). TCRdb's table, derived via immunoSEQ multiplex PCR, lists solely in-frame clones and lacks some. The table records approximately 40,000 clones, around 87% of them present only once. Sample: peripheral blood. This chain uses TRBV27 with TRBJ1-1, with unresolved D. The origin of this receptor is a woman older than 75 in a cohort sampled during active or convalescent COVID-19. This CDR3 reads CASIANTEAFF. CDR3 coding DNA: TGTGCCAGTATAGCGAACACTGAAGCTTTCTTT.